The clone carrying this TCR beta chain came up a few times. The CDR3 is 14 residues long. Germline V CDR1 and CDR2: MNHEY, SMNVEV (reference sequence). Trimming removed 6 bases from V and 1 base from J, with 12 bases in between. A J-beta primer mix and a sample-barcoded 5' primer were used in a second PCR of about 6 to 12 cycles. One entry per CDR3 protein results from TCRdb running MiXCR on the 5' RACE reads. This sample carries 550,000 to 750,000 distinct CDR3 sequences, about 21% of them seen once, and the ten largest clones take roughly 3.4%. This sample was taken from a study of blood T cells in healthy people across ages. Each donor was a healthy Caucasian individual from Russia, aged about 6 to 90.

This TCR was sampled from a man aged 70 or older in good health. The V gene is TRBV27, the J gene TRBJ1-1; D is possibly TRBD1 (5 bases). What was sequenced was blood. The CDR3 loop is CASRAGRGNTEAFF. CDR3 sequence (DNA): TGTGCCAGCAGGGCAGGGCGAGGGAACACTGAAGCTTTCTTT.